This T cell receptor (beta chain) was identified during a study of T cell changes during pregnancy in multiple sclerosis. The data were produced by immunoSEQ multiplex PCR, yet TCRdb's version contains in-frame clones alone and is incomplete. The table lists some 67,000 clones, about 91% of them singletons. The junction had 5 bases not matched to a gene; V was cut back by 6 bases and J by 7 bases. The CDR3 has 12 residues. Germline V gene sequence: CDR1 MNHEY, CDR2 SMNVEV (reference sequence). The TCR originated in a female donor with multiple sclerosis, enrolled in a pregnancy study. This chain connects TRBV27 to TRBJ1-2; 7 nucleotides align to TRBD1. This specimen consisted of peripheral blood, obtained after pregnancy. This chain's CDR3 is CASRTGFGGYTF. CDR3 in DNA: TGTGCCAGCAGGACAGGGTTTGGTGGCTACACCTTC.